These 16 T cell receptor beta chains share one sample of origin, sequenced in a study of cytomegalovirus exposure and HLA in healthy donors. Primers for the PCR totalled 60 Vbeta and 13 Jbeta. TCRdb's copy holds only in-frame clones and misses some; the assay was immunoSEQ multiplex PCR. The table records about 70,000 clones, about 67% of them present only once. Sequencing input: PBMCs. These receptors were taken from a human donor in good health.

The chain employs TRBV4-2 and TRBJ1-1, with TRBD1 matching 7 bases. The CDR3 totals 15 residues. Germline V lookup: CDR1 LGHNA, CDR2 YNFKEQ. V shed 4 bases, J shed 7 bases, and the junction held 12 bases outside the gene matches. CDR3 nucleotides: TGTGCCAGCAGCCGAGAGTCCGGGACAGTACTTGAAGCTTTCTTT. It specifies CASSRESGTVLEAFF.

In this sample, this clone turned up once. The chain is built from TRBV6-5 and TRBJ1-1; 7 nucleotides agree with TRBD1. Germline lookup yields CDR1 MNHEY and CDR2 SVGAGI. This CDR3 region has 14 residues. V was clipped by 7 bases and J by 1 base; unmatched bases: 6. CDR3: CASIDREKNTEAFF. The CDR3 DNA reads TGTGCCAGCATCGACAGGGAAAAGAACACTGAAGCTTTCTTT.

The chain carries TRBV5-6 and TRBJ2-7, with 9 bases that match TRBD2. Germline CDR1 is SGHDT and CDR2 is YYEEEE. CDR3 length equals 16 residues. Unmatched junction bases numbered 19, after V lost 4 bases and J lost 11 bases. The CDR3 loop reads CASSPTPGTSTRREYF. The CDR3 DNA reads TGTGCCAGCAGCCCGACCCCCGGGACTAGCACCCGTCGGGAGTACTTC.

CDR3 residues: CSVRLGTTSDEQFF. DNA for the CDR3: TGCAGCGTCCGACTCGGGACTACCTCAGATGAGCAGTTCTTC. The V gene is TRBV29-1, the J gene TRBJ2-1; 7 positions match TRBD2. The CDR3 extends over 14 amino acids. Germline V gene lookup returns CDR1 SQVTM and CDR2 ANQGSEA. V was clipped by 6 bases and J by 8 bases; unmatched bases: 13.

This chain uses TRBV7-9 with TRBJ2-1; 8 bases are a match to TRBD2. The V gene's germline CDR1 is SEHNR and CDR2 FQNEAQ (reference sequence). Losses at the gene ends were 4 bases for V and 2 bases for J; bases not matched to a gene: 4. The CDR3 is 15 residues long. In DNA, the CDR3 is TGTGCCAGCAGCTCTCCGGGACTAGCCTACAATGAGCAGTTCTTC. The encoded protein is CASSSPGLAYNEQFF.

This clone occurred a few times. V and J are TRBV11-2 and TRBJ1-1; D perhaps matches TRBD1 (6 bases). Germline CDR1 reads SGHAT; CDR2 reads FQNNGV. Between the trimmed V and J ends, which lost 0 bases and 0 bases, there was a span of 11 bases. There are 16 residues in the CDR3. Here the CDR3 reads CASSLDRGGLNTEAFF. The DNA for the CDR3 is TGTGCCAGCAGCTTAGATCGTGGGGGCCTGAACACTGAAGCTTTCTTT.

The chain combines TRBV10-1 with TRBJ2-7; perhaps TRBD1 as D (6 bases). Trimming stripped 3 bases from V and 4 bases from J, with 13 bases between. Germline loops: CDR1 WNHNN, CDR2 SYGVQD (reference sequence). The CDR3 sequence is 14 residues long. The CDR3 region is CASSDRQESYEQYF. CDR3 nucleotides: TGCGCCAGCAGTGACCGACAGGAGTCATACGAGCAGTACTTC.

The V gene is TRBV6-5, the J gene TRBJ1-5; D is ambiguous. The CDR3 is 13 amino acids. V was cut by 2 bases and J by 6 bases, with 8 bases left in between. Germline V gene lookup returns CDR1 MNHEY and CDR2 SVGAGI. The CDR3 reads CASSYKAGQPQHF. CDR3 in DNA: TGTGCCAGCAGTTACAAGGCGGGTCAGCCCCAGCATTTT.

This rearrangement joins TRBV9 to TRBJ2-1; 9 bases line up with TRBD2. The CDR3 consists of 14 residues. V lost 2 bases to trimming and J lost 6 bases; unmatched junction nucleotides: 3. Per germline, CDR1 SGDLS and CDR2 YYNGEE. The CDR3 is CASSVGGRANEQFF. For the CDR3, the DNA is TGTGCCAGCAGCGTTGGCGGGAGGGCCAATGAGCAGTTCTTC. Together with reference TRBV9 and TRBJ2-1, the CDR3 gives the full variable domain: DSGVTQTPKHLITATGQRVTLRCSPRSGDLSVYWYQQSLDQGLQFLIQYYNGEERAKGNILERFSAQQFPDLHSELNLSSLELGDSALYFCASSVGGRANEQFFGPGTRLTVL.

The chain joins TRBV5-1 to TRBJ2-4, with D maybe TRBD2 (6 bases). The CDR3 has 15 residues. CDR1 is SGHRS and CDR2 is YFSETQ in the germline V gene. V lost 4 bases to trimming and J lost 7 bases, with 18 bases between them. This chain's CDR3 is CASSLSFGAGNIQYF. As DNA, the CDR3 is TGCGCCAGCAGCCTGTCCTTCGGTGCGGGGAACATTCAGTACTTC.

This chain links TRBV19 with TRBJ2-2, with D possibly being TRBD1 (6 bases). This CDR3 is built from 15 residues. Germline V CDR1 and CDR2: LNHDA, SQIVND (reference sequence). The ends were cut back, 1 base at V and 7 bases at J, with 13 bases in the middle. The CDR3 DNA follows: TGTGCCAGTAGTATAGGGGAGACAGGCGGCGGGGAGCTGTTTTTT. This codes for CASSIGETGGGELFF.

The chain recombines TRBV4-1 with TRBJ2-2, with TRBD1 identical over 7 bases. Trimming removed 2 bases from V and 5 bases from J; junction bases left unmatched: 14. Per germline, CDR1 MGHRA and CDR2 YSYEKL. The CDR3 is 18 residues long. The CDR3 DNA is TGCGCCAGCAGCCAATATCCCTCAGGGGGAAGGGAGACCGGGGAGCTGTTTTTT. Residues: CASSQYPSGGRETGELFF.

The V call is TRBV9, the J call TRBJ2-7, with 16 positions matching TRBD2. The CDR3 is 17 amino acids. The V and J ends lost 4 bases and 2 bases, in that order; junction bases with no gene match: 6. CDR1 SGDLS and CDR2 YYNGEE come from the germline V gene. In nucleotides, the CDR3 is TGTGCCAGCAGCATCGGGACTAGCGGGAGGGGTGCCTACGAGCAGTACTTC. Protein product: CASSIGTSGRGAYEQYF.

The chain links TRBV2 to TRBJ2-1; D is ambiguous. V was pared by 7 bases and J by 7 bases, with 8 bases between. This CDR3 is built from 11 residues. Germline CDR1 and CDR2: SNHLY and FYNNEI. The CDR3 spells CASKELNEQFF. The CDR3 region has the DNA TGTGCCAGCAAGGAGTTAAATGAGCAGTTCTTC.

CDR3 loop: CSVEAQGLGSYEQYF. DNA of the CDR3: TGCAGCGTTGAAGCCCAGGGCCTAGGATCCTACGAGCAGTACTTC. The chain employs TRBV29-1 and TRBJ2-7; possible D gene TRBD1, 5 bases. The ends were cut back, 1 base at V and 1 base at J, with 14 bases in the middle. The CDR3 has 15 amino acids. The germline V gene encodes CDR1 SQVTM and CDR2 ANQGSEA.

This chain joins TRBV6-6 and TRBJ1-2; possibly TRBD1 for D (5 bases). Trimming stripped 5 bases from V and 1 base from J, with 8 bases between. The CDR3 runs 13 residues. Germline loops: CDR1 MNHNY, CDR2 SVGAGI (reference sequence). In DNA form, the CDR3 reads TGTGCCAGCAGTCCTGACAGTAACTATGGCTACACCTTC. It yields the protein CASSPDSNYGYTF.